This T cell receptor beta chain was captured by sequencing in a study of chemoradiotherapy in HPV16-positive cancers. Repertoires were generated with immunoSEQ multiplex PCR, while TCRdb's copy carries only in-frame clones and drops some. Of roughly 5,700 clones in the sample, 70% to 85% are singletons; the top ten hold 9%. J lost 2 bases, V lost 5 bases, and 11 bases had no gene match. The germline V gene encodes CDR1 SGHTA and CDR2 FQGNSA. The CDR3 covers 17 residues. The genes are TRBV7-2 and TRBJ2-2, with 7 bases identical to TRBD2. This material consisted of tumor tissue, taken from a patient who underwent chemoradiotherapy. The clonotype comes from a human donor with HPV-associated anogenital cancer. CDR3 DNA: TGTGCCAGCAGCGTCGCCTCCGGGGGGATTAACACCGGGGAGCTGTTTTTT. It is translated as CASSVASGGINTGELFF.